This T cell receptor (beta chain) derives from a study of shared clonotypes between healthy human individuals. At the level of the study: There were three CD4 naive, three CD4 memory, two CD8 naive and one CD8 memory plates per donor.

CDR1 and CDR2 from the germline V gene are SEHNR and FQNEAQ (reference sequence). V gave up 5 bases and J gave up 4 bases; unmatched junction bases: 13. The CDR3 is 16 residues long. As concerns this clone: As yet, its antigen is unknown.

Naive CD8 isolation took CD45RO-negative cells positively selected for CCR7 and excluded terminally differentiated effector memory CD45RA+ cells. Deep-level settings were used for running the assay. Some clones are missing from TCRdb's copy, which holds only in-frame ones; the method was immunoSEQ multiplex PCR. The sample contains around 2,000,000 clones, roughly 91% of which appear only once. The study's findings and limits: For sorted subsets, rarefaction showed incomplete sequencing despite large depth. Sampling involved blood alone; tissue repertoires likely differ.

Input material: naive CD8+ T cells from PBMCs. The TCR originated in a man between 18 and 35 years old in good health. Some clones in this sample may be carry-over from other donors' samples. The V call is TRBV7-9, the J call TRBJ2-7; 8 bases align to TRBD2. CDR3 loop: CASSPDPGLDEYEQYF. CDR3 DNA: TGTGCCAGCAGCCCAGATCCGGGACTAGATGAATACGAGCAGTACTTC.